The present TCR beta chain was sequenced within a study of T cell responses to AZD1222 COVID-19 vaccine. As to this clone: Its antigen is unidentified.

Findings of the study overall: With dominance at 160-218 and 743-854, vaccine-associated CD4 TCRs spanned spike. AZD1222 recipients seropositive at baseline numbered only 5 or 6. Targets within unmutated variant regions were reportedly found for nearly half of spike-specific TCRs. Samples come after the peak T cell response, not at day 14.

Generated by immunoSEQ multiplex PCR, the TCRdb table keeps only in-frame clones and is missing some. The data hold roughly 100,000 clones, with about 81% observed a single time. The clonotype comes from an adult in good health. The sample consisted of peripheral blood, taken on day 0 of AZD1222 vaccination.

CDR3 region: CASSQGRGTEAFF. The DNA of the CDR3 is TGTGCCAGCAGCCAAGGGAGAGGCACTGAAGCTTTCTTT. The rearrangement joins TRBV7-9 to TRBJ1-1; D is unresolved. The CDR3 contains 13 residues. Germline-derived CDR1 and CDR2 are SEHNR and FQNEAQ (reference sequence). V was trimmed by 5 bases and J by 4 bases, leaving 11 bases between them.